This note documents a single T cell receptor (beta chain) sequence. Those enrolled in Seattle joined during active infection and were followed longitudinally afterward. How the authors handled the data: Reference gene primers were amplified, and this amplification served to estimate nucleated cell counts. The protocol was immunoSEQ multiplex PCR, while the TCRdb copy is restricted to in-frame clones and leaves out a portion. V and J calls and clone size are as listed in that table; D and trimming were resolved from the DNA. Of some 390,000 clones in the sample, about 89% were seen once. The length of the CDR3 is 17 residues. The ends were cut back, 2 bases at V and 0 bases at J, with 13 bases in the middle. Looked up from germline, CDR1 is MNHEY and CDR2 is SVGEGT. This sample was taken from a study of blood T cell repertoires in COVID-19. Looking at the study overall: Material from acute and convalescent COVID-19 was sourced from the United States, Italy and Spain. Sources were T cells, B-cell-depleted T cells, or PBMCs; the material itself was cDNA or gDNA.

The sequence was obtained from a woman in her 40s with COVID-19, enrolled during active disease. Sequenced material: peripheral blood. V gene TRBV6-2 or TRBV6-3 combines with J gene TRBJ1-4; D may be TRBD1 (5 bases). The chain's CDR3 is CASSYHWGIATNEKLFF. The CDR3 bases are TGTGCCAGCAGTTACCATTGGGGCATTGCAACTAATGAAAAACTGTTTTTT.